The clone carrying this TCR beta chain has only a few counts. As every portion of the isolated RNA was reverse transcribed, the sequencing read expressed TCRB transcripts. Profiled with immunoSEQ multiplex PCR; TCRdb holds only in-frame clones, not every one. This sample has 300,000 to 400,000 clones, with over 9.5% found just once. This sample is drawn from a study of beta chain features in type 1 diabetes. V was clipped by 5 bases and J by 2 bases, with 10 bases between them. The CDR3 is made up of 14 amino acids. CDR1 MDHEN and CDR2 SYDVKM come from the germline V gene. Sequences were obtained from naive CD4+ T cells from blood. This TCR came from a man aged 18-30 years in good health. The chain couples TRBV28 to TRBJ1-3, with D possibly being TRBD1 (6 bases). CDR3: CASSKGQPGNTIYF. The CDR3 DNA reads TGTGCCAGCAGTAAAGGACAGCCTGGAAACACCATATATTTT.